The rows below give T cell receptor beta chains drawn from one sample of a study of cytomegalovirus exposure and HLA in healthy donors. Some clones are missing from TCRdb's copy, which holds only in-frame ones; the method was immunoSEQ multiplex PCR. The table records fewer than 110,000 clones, around 65% of them present only once. The sequencing input was PBMCs. These receptors all come from a woman in her 50s in good health and CMV-seronegative. CDR3s include the opening cysteine and the closing phenylalanine or tryptophan. D genes are given only for firm matches. Clone size is not always given. Where it is, it says once, few, many or a class for expanded clones.

size	V	D	J	DNA	CDR3
NA	TRBV27	TRBD2	TRBJ2-1	TGTGCCAGCAGTTACATTCCCGTAGCGGGAGTCGACAATGAGCAGTTCTTC	CASSYIPVAGVDNEQFF
once	TRBV10-3	TRBD1	TRBJ1-1	TGTGCCATCAGTCTACAGGGGGACACTGAAGCTTTCTTT	CAISLQGDTEAFF
NA	TRBV18	NA	TRBJ1-5	TGTGCCAGCTCACAGAGTGACAGCGATCAGCCCCAGCATTTT	CASSQSDSDQPQHF
NA	TRBV6-6	TRBD2	TRBJ2-7	TGTGCCAGCACGGGGGGGAGTCTCCCCTACGAGCAGTACTTC	CASTGGSLPYEQYF
NA	TRBV30	NA	TRBJ2-7	TGTGCCTGGAGTCGGTCCGGGGGGCGGTACGAGCAGTACTTC	CAWSRSGGRYEQYF
NA	TRBV7-3	NA	TRBJ2-3	TGTGCCAGCAGCCGGGCCACTAGTAGGGCAGATACGCAGTATTTT	CASSRATSRADTQYF
few	TRBV6-5	NA	TRBJ1-5	TGTGCCAGCAGTCCCCTCAATCAGCCCCAGCATTTT	CASSPLNQPQHF
NA	TRBV5-1	NA	TRBJ2-3	TGCGCCAGCAGAAAGGAGGGTGGAGATACGCAGTATTTT	CASRKEGGDTQYF
NA	TRBV15	TRBD1	TRBJ2-6	TGTGCCACCAGCACGGGACAGGGGCTTCCCTCTGGGGCCAACGTCCTGACTTTC	CATSTGQGLPSGANVLTF
NA	TRBV10-3	TRBD2	TRBJ2-7	TGTGCCATCAGTGAAGGGGCGGGGGATGAGCAGTACTTC	CAISEGAGDEQYF
NA	TRBV25-1	NA	TRBJ1-2	TGTGCCAGCAGTGAATCCCTTGGCAGTGGTCCTAACTATGGCTACACCTTC	CASSESLGSGPNYGYTF
NA	TRBV6-5	NA	TRBJ1-5	TGTGCCAGCAGCCGGGAGACGGGCAATCAGCCCCAGCATTTT	CASSRETGNQPQHF
NA	TRBV6-4	TRBD2	TRBJ2-1	TGTGCCAGCAGTCGACTAGCGGGAGGGGGCAATGAGCAGTTCTTC	CASSRLAGGGNEQFF
few	TRBV5-1	TRBD1	TRBJ2-3	TGCGCCAGCAGCTTGGCCGAAAACAGGGGGCAGACGCAGTATTTT	CASSLAENRGQTQYF
once	TRBV5-1	TRBD2	TRBJ2-3	TGCGCCAGCAGCTTGAGGCCCCGGGACTACCAAAGCACAGATACGCAGTATTTT	CASSLRPRDYQSTDTQYF